The 13 T cell receptor beta chains below were found in one sample sequenced in a study of response to subunit inactivated influenza vaccine. TCRdb recomputed calls from the RT-PCR reads with MiXCR, one row per CDR3 protein. The profile shows roughly 790,000 distinct CDR3 sequences, about 20% of them singletons. Sample: PBMCs from blood, taken 5 to 6 days after vaccination. The receptors stem from a man aged 50 or older who received an inactivated influenza vaccine.

This clonotype was detected only a few times. The rearrangement joins TRBV20-1 to TRBJ2-3; 7 bases align to TRBD2. There are 19 residues in the CDR3. V gave up 2 bases and J gave up 0 bases; unmatched junction bases: 17. Per the germline V gene, CDR1 is DFQATT and CDR2 is SNEGSKA (reference sequence). The CDR3 reads CSARKTFGASGYSTDTQYF. The CDR3 DNA is TGCAGTGCTAGAAAGACCTTTGGGGCTAGCGGCTATAGCACAGATACGCAGTATTTT.

The rearrangement joins TRBV20-1 to TRBJ2-3; TRBD2 is a possible D gene (5 bases). The CDR3 is made up of 14 amino acids. In germline, CDR1 is DFQATT, CDR2 SNEGSKA (reference sequence). Trimming stripped 8 bases from V and 2 bases from J, with 17 bases between. The CDR3 here is CSSAAAANTDTQYF. The CDR3 bases are TGCAGTTCCGCAGCAGCGGCTAACACAGATACGCAGTATTTT.

This chain links TRBV2 with TRBJ2-3, with D perhaps TRBD2 (5 bases). The V end was cut by 9 bases, the J end by 2 bases, with 9 bases between. The germline gives CDR1 SNHLY, CDR2 FYNNEI. CDR3 length equals 12 residues. CDR3 region: CASLGDTDTQYF. CDR3 sequence (DNA): TGTGCCAGTCTCGGGGACACAGATACGCAGTATTTT.

This clonotype was seen a handful of times. In nucleotides, the CDR3 is TGTGCCGCGGGACAGGGACCCTACGAGCAGTACTTC. Translation: CAAGQGPYEQYF. The rearrangement links TRBV7-9 to TRBJ2-7, with 9 bases fitting TRBD1. CDR3 length: 12 amino acids. CDR1 SEHNR and CDR2 FQNEAQ come from the germline V gene (reference sequence). Losses at the gene ends were 11 bases for V and 2 bases for J; bases not matched to a gene: 4.

This clonotype came up a few times. The chain carries TRBV2 and TRBJ1-6; 7 bases are a match to TRBD1. Germline V CDR1 and CDR2: SNHLY, FYNNEI. V dropped 1 base and J dropped 6; count of bases not matched to a gene: 6. The length of the CDR3 is 16 residues. The CDR3 reads CASSEVSGGRNSPLHF. The CDR3 nucleotides read TGTGCCAGCAGTGAAGTGTCAGGGGGACGTAATTCACCCCTCCACTTT.

In this sample, this clonotype turned up a few times. The gene calls are TRBV5-1 and TRBJ2-5; a possible D gene is TRBD2 (7 bases). Germline V gene data show CDR1 as SGHRS and CDR2 as YFSETQ. The V and J ends lost 4 bases and 5 bases respectively, with 9 bases between them. The CDR3 contains 12 residues. The CDR3 DNA sequence: TGCGCCAGCAGCGGGGGGGCGGAGACCCAGTACTTC. It specifies CASSGGAETQYF.

J is TRBJ2-2 and V is TRBV4-2; 12 nucleotides agree with TRBD2. After removal of 2 bases from V and 3 bases from J, the junction contained 4 bases not matched to a gene. Germline loops: CDR1 LGHNA, CDR2 YNFKEQ. The CDR3 spans 17 residues. Here the CDR3 reads CASSQLAGGPDTGELFF. CDR3 nucleotide sequence: TGTGCCAGCAGCCAACTAGCGGGAGGGCCAGACACCGGGGAGCTGTTTTTT.

V and J are TRBV6-2 or TRBV6-3 and TRBJ2-7; no clear D gene. The CDR3 contains 14 residues. Between the trimmed V and J ends, which lost 0 bases and 2 bases, there was a span of 8 bases. The germline V gene has CDR1 MNHEY and CDR2 SVGEGT. The DNA for the CDR3 is TGTGCCAGCAGTTACTCTCCTGAACCCTACGAGCAGTACTTC. This gives the protein CASSYSPEPYEQYF.

This chain uses TRBV11-2 with TRBJ2-3, with 7 positions matching TRBD1. V was clipped by 5 bases and J by 8 bases; unmatched bases: 7. Germline CDR1 reads SGHAT; CDR2 reads FQNNGV. This CDR3 has 13 amino acids. The CDR3 loop is CASSPTGVRTQYF. CDR3 DNA sequence: TGTGCCAGCAGCCCCACAGGGGTTCGTACGCAGTATTTT.

In this sample, this clonotype turned up a few times. The chain uses TRBV29-1 and TRBJ1-1, with 8 bases matching TRBD1. The CDR3 is 14 amino acids. The V and J ends lost 4 bases and 10 bases, in that order; junction bases with no gene match: 14. CDR1 and CDR2 from the germline V gene are SQVTM and ANQGSEA. CDR3 DNA sequence: TGCAGCGTTGCCGGAGCAGGGGGCTCAGTCGGAGCTTTCTTT. Translating it yields CSVAGAGGSVGAFF.

This clonotype is a singleton in its sample. The chain links TRBV20-1 to TRBJ2-3; possible D gene TRBD1, 5 bases. The CDR3 is 15 residues long. Germline CDR1 is DFQATT and CDR2 is SNEGSKA (reference sequence). Trimming cost V 2 bases and J 0 bases, with 12 bases left between them. CDR3 nucleotides: TGCAGTGCTAGATCCCCGACAGCTAGCACAGATACGCAGTATTTT. Translating it yields CSARSPTASTDTQYF.

V gene TRBV4-3 combines with J gene TRBJ2-1, with D maybe TRBD1 (7 bases). Deletions cut 0 bases from V and 2 bases from J, with 20 bases between. The CDR3 has 19 amino acids. Looked up from germline, CDR1 is LGHNA and CDR2 is YSLEER. The CDR3: CASSQEEEGAGHPYNEQFF. In DNA form, the CDR3 reads TGCGCCAGCAGCCAAGAAGAGGAGGGGGCCGGCCACCCCTACAATGAGCAGTTCTTC.

CDR3 bases: TGCGCCAGCAGTGTATCGGGTAGAGGCCAAGAGACCCAGTACTTC. This encodes CASSVSGRGQETQYF. The V gene is TRBV10-2, the J gene TRBJ2-5; no definite D call. V was clipped by 4 bases and J by 1 base, with 13 bases between them. The CDR3 runs to 15 residues. Germline V CDR1 and CDR2: WSHSY, SAAADI.